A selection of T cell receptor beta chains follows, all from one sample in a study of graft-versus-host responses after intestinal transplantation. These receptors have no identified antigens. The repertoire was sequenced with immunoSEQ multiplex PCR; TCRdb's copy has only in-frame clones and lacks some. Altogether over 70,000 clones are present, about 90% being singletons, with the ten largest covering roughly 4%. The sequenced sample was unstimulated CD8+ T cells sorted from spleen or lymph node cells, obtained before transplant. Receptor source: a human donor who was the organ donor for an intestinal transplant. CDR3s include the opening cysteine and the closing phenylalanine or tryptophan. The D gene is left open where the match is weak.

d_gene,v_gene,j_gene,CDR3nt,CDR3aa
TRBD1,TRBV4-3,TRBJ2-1,TGCGCCAGCAGCCAAGATGAGGCAGGGGGCCTCTATGAGCAGTTCTTC,CASSQDEAGGLYEQFF
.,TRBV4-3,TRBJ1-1,TGCGCCAGCAGCCAAGCATGGGGGGGATTCGCTTTCTTT,CASSQAWGGFAFF
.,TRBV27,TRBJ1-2,.,CASSFGAGGYGYTF
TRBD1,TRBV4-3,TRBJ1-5,TGCGCCAGCAGCCAGGTTTGGCGACAGGGAGGTGACAATCAGCCCCAGCATTTT,CASSQVWRQGGDNQPQHF
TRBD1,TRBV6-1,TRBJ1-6,TGTGCCGTCGACACGGGACAGTATAATTCACCCCTCCACTTT,CAVDTGQYNSPLHF
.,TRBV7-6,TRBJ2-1,TGTGCCAGCAGCTTAGTCTCCGGGGGACACAATGAGCAGTTCTTC,CASSLVSGGHNEQFF
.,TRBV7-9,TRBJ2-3,TGTGCCAGCAGCTTCTCGGGGGTACGCACAGATACGCAGTATTTT,CASSFSGVRTDTQYF
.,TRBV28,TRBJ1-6,TGTGCCAGCAGTTTACGGGTGACCTATAATTCACCCCTCCACTTT,CASSLRVTYNSPLHF
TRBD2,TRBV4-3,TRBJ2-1,TGCGCCAGCAGCCAACTAGCGGGGGACGCCAATGAGCAGTTCTTC,CASSQLAGDANEQFF
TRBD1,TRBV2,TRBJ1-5,TGTGCCAGCAGTGGATGGGACAGGGGAAGCGATCAGCCCCAGCATTTT,CASSGWDRGSDQPQHF
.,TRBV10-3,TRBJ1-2,TGTGCCATCAGTGAGTCACAGGGAGGGGCGGAAGGCTACACCTTC,CAISESQGGAEGYTF
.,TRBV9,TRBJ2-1,TGTGCCAGCAACTCGGGTTCCTACAATGAGCAGTTCTTC,CASNSGSYNEQFF
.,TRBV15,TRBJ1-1,TGTGCCACCAGCGGCCACCCGAACACTGAAGCTTTCTTT,CATSGHPNTEAFF
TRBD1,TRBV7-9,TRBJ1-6,TGTGCCAGCAGCCCACGACAGGGGGGCCCTAATTCACCCCTCCACTTT,CASSPRQGGPNSPLHF
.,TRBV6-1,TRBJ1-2,TGTGCCAGCAGCCTTCGGCGGGGGAGGTTCAGGGGCTACACCTTC,CASSLRRGRFRGYTF
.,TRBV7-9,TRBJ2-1,TGTGCCAGCAGCAAAGGGCAGGGGAATGAGCAGTTCTTC,CASSKGQGNEQFF